Listed here are 17 T cell receptor beta chains from one sample, sequenced in a study of OX40 agonist ivuxolimab in advanced cancers. Generated by immunoSEQ multiplex PCR, the TCRdb table keeps only in-frame clones and is missing some. Among roughly 71,000 clones, 88% were seen once, and the ten largest hold around 0.93%. The sequenced sample was CD4+ or CD8+ T cells sorted from blood, obtained in a trial of the OX40 agonist ivuxolimab. The receptor set was obtained from an adult with an advanced solid tumor such as melanoma, head and neck, liver or kidney cancer.

This rearrangement joins TRBV12-5 to TRBJ1-3, with 9 bases that match TRBD1. After removal of 6 bases from V and 7 bases from J, the junction contained 10 bases not matched to a gene. This CDR3 contains 15 residues. Germline-derived CDR1 and CDR2 are LGHNT and FRNRAP. CDR3: CASGPLDRGGNTIYF. CDR3 bases: TGTGCTAGTGGGCCGCTGGACAGGGGCGGGAACACCATATATTTT.

The CDR3 region has the DNA TGTGCCAGCACTTGGGGACAGAGCTCTGGGGCCAACGTCCTGACTTTC. As protein: CASTWGQSSGANVLTF. The chain couples TRBV18 to TRBJ2-6; the match to TRBD1 covers 7 bases. V lost 8 bases, J lost 0 bases, and 7 bases stayed unmatched. Germline CDR1 is KGHSH and CDR2 is LQKENI. CDR3 length equals 16 residues.

The V and J genes are TRBV11-1 and TRBJ2-5, with D perhaps TRBD1 (5 bases). V was cut by 2 bases and J by 2 bases, with 12 bases left in between. Germline values: CDR1 SGHAT, CDR2 FQDESV (reference sequence). The CDR3 is 15 residues long. The CDR3 region is CASSLWVRQQETQYF. CDR3 coding DNA: TGTGCCAGCAGCTTATGGGTGAGACAGCAAGAGACCCAGTACTTC.

The V gene is TRBV5-8, the J gene TRBJ1-5; D gene unclear. The V gene's germline CDR1 is SGHTS and CDR2 YDEGEE. The CDR3 length is 13 residues. Trimming stripped 4 bases from V and 4 bases from J, with 9 bases between. DNA of the CDR3: TGTGCCAGCAGCGTCAACCGAAATCAGCCCCAGCATTTT. Protein sequence: CASSVNRNQPQHF.

The sample holds one count of this clone. J is TRBJ1-2 and V is TRBV7-2; the D is unclear. With 0 bases removed from V and 3 bases from J, the gap between germline ends came to 8 bases. The germline CDR1 and CDR2 sequences are SGHTA and FQGNSA. This CDR3 is 14 amino acids long. The CDR3 region has the DNA TGTGCCAGCAGCTTAGCAAACGGCTACTATGGCTACACCTTC. The encoded protein is CASSLANGYYGYTF. The variable domain in full, with the rest retrieved from reference TRBV7-2 and TRBJ1-2, is GAGVSQSPSNKVTEKGKDVELRCDPISGHTALYWYRQSLGQGLEFLIYFQGNSAPDKSGLPSDRFSAERTGGSVSTLTIQRTQQEDSAVYLCASSLANGYYGYTFGSGTRLTVV.

The J gene is TRBJ2-7, the V gene TRBV28; 7 bases agree with TRBD1. V was clipped by 8 bases and J by 4 bases; unmatched bases: 8. The CDR3 covers 13 residues. CDR1 is MDHEN and CDR2 is SYDVKM in the germline V gene. CDR3 sequence (DNA): TGTGCCAGCGTCGGGGACAGTAAATACGAGCAGTACTTC. Translating gives CASVGDSKYEQYF. The variable domain in full, completed from reference TRBV28 and TRBJ2-7, reads DVKVTQSSRYLVKRTGEKVFLECVQDMDHENMFWYRQDPGLGLRLIYFSYDVKMKEKGDIPEGYSVSREKKERFSLILESASTNQTSMYLCASVGDSKYEQYFGPGTRLTVT.

V gene TRBV27 combines with J gene TRBJ2-3; D possibly uses TRBD1 or TRBD2 (6 bases each). The CDR3 has 14 amino acids. V lost 8 bases and J lost 5, with 17 bases in between. The germline V gene encodes CDR1 MNHEY and CDR2 SMNVEV (reference sequence). This CDR3 reads CASEGGQAGDTQYF. For the CDR3, the DNA is TGTGCCAGCGAGGGGGGCCAAGCAGGAGATACGCAGTATTTT.

The V gene is TRBV11-2, the J gene TRBJ2-7; a possible D gene is TRBD2 (5 bases). The CDR3 loop spans 13 amino acids. Trimming took off 4 bases at V and 7 bases at J, with 14 bases between the two ends. Germline V gene lookup returns CDR1 SGHAT and CDR2 FQNNGV. CDR3 residues: CASSSLIGVEQYF. The CDR3 bases are TGTGCCAGCAGCTCCCTTATCGGGGTTGAGCAGTACTTC.

The genes are TRBV11-3 and TRBJ1-1, with a tentative D call TRBD1 (5 bases). Germline V gene sequence: CDR1 SGHNT, CDR2 YENEEA. V was clipped by 3 bases and J by 5 bases, with 13 bases between them. This CDR3 is built from 14 residues. The CDR3 sequence is CASSFEGGGTEAFF. Written as DNA, the CDR3 is TGTGCCAGCAGCTTCGAGGGTGGGGGAACTGAAGCTTTCTTT.

V usage is TRBV5-6 and J usage is TRBJ1-2; D perhaps matches TRBD1 (6 bases). Trimming took 0 bases from V and 1 from J, leaving 13 bases between them. Germline V gene lookup returns CDR1 SGHDT and CDR2 YYEEEE. This CDR3 is 16 amino acids long. The CDR3 DNA reads as TGTGCCAGCAGCTTGGTAGGGGGGGCCGGTAACTATGGCTACACCTTC. This gives the protein CASSLVGGAGNYGYTF.

The chain joins TRBV7-2 to TRBJ1-3; unclear D gene. The V end was cut by 5 bases, the J end by 2 bases, with 13 bases between. The V gene's germline CDR1 is SGHTA and CDR2 FQGNSA. The CDR3 contains 15 residues. The CDR3 region is CASSPDGKTGNTIYF. DNA of the CDR3: TGTGCCAGCAGCCCAGACGGGAAAACTGGAAACACCATATATTTT.

The V call is TRBV5-4, the J call TRBJ2-3; no definite D call. V lost 4 bases and J 2 bases, leaving 14 bases between the germline ends. The CDR3 is 15 amino acids. Germline CDR1 SGHNT, CDR2 YYREEE (reference sequence). The CDR3 spells CASSLDAVTTDTQYF. The DNA for the CDR3 is TGTGCCAGCAGCCTCGACGCCGTAACCACAGATACGCAGTATTTT.

The chain carries TRBV7-8 and TRBJ2-3, with 12 positions matching TRBD2. The V gene's germline CDR1 is SGHVS and CDR2 FQNEAQ. This CDR3 has 14 amino acids. Trimming at V came to 5 bases and at J to 10 bases, leaving 7 bases not matched to a gene. As DNA, the CDR3 is TGTGCCAGCAGCCGACTAGCGGGAGAAGGGGCGCAGTATTTT. As protein: CASSRLAGEGAQYF.

The V call is TRBV5-4, the J call TRBJ2-6, with D perhaps TRBD1 (5 bases). The V gene's germline CDR1 is SGHNT and CDR2 YYREEE (reference sequence). The CDR3 has 15 amino acids. The ends were cut back, 2 bases at V and 0 bases at J, with 6 bases in the middle. The CDR3 bases are TGTGCCAGCAGCTTAGGGGACTCTGGGGCCAACGTCCTGACTTTC. Its protein is CASSLGDSGANVLTF. Variable domain in full (rest from reference TRBV5-4 and TRBJ2-6): ETGVTQSPTHLIKTRGQQVTLRCSSQSGHNTVSWYQQALGQGPQFIFQYYREEENGRGNFPPRFSGLQFPNYSSELNVNALELDDSALYLCASSLGDSGANVLTFGAGSRLTVL.

The rearrangement uses TRBV19 and TRBJ2-1; D is undetermined. CDR3 length equals 13 residues. Germline CDR1 is LNHDA and CDR2 is SQIVND (reference sequence). The germline V and J ends were trimmed by 2 bases and 7 bases, with 9 bases remaining between them. The CDR3 here is CASSINPMNEQFF. The DNA of the CDR3 is TGTGCCAGTAGTATAAACCCAATGAATGAGCAGTTCTTC.

CDR3 nucleotide sequence: TGTGCCAGCAGCTCGGGACAGAGGGGAAACACCATATATTTT. As protein: CASSSGQRGNTIYF. The chain combines TRBV11-2 with TRBJ1-3, with 7 bases that match TRBD1. Germline assignment: CDR1 SGHAT and CDR2 FQNNGV. V lost 4 bases, J lost 4 bases, and 4 bases stayed unmatched. This CDR3 has 14 residues.

Written as DNA, the CDR3 is TGTGCCAGCAGCAAAGAAGGTCAGCGGGGGGCCTGCACAGATACGCAGTATTTT. This codes for CASSKEGQRGACTDTQYF. The V and J genes are TRBV21-1 and TRBJ2-3; the D call in the table, TRBD2, was not verified against the DNA. TRBV21-1 is flagged as a pseudogene. The CDR3 runs to 18 residues.